In this sample, the clone carrying this TCR beta chain is medium-sized. Its antigen is as yet unknown. Alpha and beta constant-region primers primed reverse transcription of around 0.5 ug RNA. Each of the alpha and beta chains got its own library through chain-specific third strand synthesis with indices. TCRdb redid the calling of the 5' RACE reads with MiXCR, one entry per CDR3 protein. The sample lists approximately 8,600 distinct CDR3 sequences; 7.5% to 9.5% were seen once. This CDR3 spans 15 amino acids. V dropped 5 bases and J dropped 2 bases, with 10 bases sitting between them. From germline, CDR1 is ENHRY and CDR2 SYGVKD. The data derive from a study of HIV-infected patients and healthy controls. Overall study results and limits: Eight alpha and eight beta V genes differed significantly in mean usage between HIV-infected patients and controls.

Follow-up blood was drawn about 14 weeks, roughly three months, after antiretroviral therapy began. The repertoire came from unfractionated whole blood and reflected all unsorted peripheral T cells. Material: blood, obtained during antiretroviral therapy. This sequence originates from an adult with HIV infection. The chain combines TRBV10-3 with TRBJ2-6; D perhaps matches TRBD1 (6 bases). The CDR3 reads CAISKQGAGANVLTF. DNA of the CDR3: TGTGCCATCAGTAAACAGGGAGCTGGGGCCAACGTCCTGACTTTC.